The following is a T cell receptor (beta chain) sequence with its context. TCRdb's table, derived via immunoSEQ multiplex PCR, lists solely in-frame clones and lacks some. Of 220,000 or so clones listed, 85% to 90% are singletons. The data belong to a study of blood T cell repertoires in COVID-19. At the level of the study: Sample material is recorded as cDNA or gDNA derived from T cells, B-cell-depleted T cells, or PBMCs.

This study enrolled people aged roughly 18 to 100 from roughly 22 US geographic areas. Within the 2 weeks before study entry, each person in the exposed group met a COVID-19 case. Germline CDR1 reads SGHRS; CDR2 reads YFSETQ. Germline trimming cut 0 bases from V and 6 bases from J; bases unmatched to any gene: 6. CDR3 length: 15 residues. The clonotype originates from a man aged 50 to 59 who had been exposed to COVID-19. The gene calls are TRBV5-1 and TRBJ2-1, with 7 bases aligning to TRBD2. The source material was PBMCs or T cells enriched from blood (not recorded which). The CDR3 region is CASSLAGTNPNEQFF. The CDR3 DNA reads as TGCGCCAGCAGCTTGGCCGGGACTAATCCCAATGAGCAGTTCTTC.